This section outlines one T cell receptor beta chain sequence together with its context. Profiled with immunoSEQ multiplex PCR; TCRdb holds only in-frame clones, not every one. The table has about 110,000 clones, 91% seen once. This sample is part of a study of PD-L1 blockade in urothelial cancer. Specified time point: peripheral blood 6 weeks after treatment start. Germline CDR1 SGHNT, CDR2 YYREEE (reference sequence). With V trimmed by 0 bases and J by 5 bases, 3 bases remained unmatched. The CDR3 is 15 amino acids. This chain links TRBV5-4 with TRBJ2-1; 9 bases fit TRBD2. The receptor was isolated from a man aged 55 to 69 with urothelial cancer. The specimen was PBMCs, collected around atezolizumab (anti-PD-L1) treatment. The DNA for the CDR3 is TGTGCCAGCAGCTTGGGACTAGCGGTCAACAATGAGCAGTTCTTC. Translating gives CASSLGLAVNNEQFF.